This TCR beta chain stems from a study of human T cells and chemical hapten exposure. Looking at the study overall: A roughly 2 cm by roughly 2 cm inner upper arm patch received 2% DPC for sensitization. Small pooled library volume differences mainly caused per-sample TCR yield variation. Patches that contained 0.01% DPC were applied to the upper back and read at 6 days.

The table lists this clonotype with a few counts. The V gene's germline CDR1 is LGHDT and CDR2 YNNKEL (reference sequence). Trimming removed 0 bases at V and 2 bases at J, with 11 bases between. The CDR3 covers 15 residues. As for time point: patch test 1, 2 weeks after DPC sensitization. Treatment reported: therapeutic diphenylcyclopropenone sensitization with weekly scalp DPC. Researchers extracted total RNA from unfractionated whole blood. TCRdb analysed the RACE reads with MiXCR anew, one entry per CDR3 protein. This sample has roughly 180,000 distinct CDR3 sequences, with around 13% found just once.

V is TRBV3-1 and J is TRBJ2-7; D is tentatively TRBD1 or TRBD2 (6 bases each). The TCR sequence derives from a woman in her twenties or thirties with alopecia areata. Some clones in this sample may be carry-over from other donors' samples. Sequencing used whole blood, obtained in connection with sensitization to the hapten diphenylcyclopropenone (DPC). The CDR3: CASSQDGGQAYEQYF. The CDR3 DNA sequence: TGTGCCAGCAGCCAAGACGGGGGACAAGCCTACGAGCAGTACTTC.